This TCR beta chain derives from a study of vaccination effects on CD4 cells after COVID-19. Whole-study context: Two-dose vaccination with either BNT162b2 or mRNA-1273 was given to the participants.

CDR3 length: 12 amino acids. J lost 10 bases, V lost 2 bases, and 3 bases had no gene match. In germline, CDR1 is MDHEN, CDR2 SYDVKM. The study, taken as a whole, reports: Early post-infection timepoints were absent, and convalescent patients were few. Marked clonal contraction of infection- and vaccine-induced clones was seen late after vaccination.

Ahead of sequencing, the ViraFEST assay grew antigen-specific CD4+ T cells using viral peptide pools. Once cultured for 10 to 11 days, the cells underwent separation to obtain CD4+ T cells. Each vaccine recipient was nucleocapsid antibody negative and had no prior SARS-CoV-2 infection. PBMC cultures contained approximately 1.8 million cells per well, about 10 IU/ml IL-2 and approximately 9.4 ug/ml peptides. TCRdb keeps only in-frame clones here, not all; method: immunoSEQ multiplex PCR. Among tens of thousands of clones listed, roughly three quarters were seen once. In its sample, this clone was seen once. Its antigen is not identified.

The source was CD4+ T cells from PBMCs cultured with HCoV-OC43 spike peptides, collected before COVID-19 vaccination. Sample subset: HCoV-OC43 spike overlapping peptide pool stimulation. V is TRBV28 and J is TRBJ1-1, with TRBD1 matching 8 bases. The receptor's source is a human donor who received a COVID-19 vaccine. The CDR3, as DNA: TGTGCCAGCAGTTTAGGACAGGGAGCAGCTTTCTTT. It specifies CASSLGQGAAFF.